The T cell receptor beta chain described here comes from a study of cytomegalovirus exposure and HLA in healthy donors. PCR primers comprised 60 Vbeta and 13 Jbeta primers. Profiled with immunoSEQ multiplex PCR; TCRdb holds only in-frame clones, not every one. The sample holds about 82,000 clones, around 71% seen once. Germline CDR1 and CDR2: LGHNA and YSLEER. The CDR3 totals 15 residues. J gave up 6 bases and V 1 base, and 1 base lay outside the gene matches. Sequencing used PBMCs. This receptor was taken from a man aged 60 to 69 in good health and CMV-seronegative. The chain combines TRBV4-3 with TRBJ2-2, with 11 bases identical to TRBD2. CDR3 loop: CASSQVAGGPGELFF. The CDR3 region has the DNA TGCGCCAGCAGCCAAGTAGCGGGGGGGCCCGGGGAGCTGTTTTTT.